A selection of T cell receptor beta chains follows, all from one sample in a study of blood T cell repertoires in COVID-19. Repertoires were generated with immunoSEQ multiplex PCR, while TCRdb's copy carries only in-frame clones and drops some. The sample carries some 91,000 clones, less than 95% recorded once. The sequenced sample consisted of peripheral blood. The receptor source for this set is a man aged 60 to 75 with acute or convalescent COVID-19. The CDR3 runs from the conserved cysteine through the conserved F or W. The D gene is left open where the match is weak. Clone size, where shown, is once, few, many, or a class for clones that have expanded.

d_call,v_call,j_call,clone_size,cdr3_aa,cdr3_nt
.,TRBV18,TRBJ1-2,.,CASSPYVGDLGGYTF,TGTGCCAGCTCACCGTATGTGGGCGATTTAGGTGGCTACACCTTC
.,TRBV6-2/TRBV6-3,TRBJ2-4,.,CASSSRVGVQYF,TGTGCCAGCAGTTCCCGCGTAGGGGTTCAGTACTTC
.,TRBV6-4,TRBJ1-1,.,CASSASSANTEAFF,TGTGCCAGCAGTGCCTCGAGTGCGAACACTGAAGCTTTCTTT
TRBD2,TRBV7-9,TRBJ2-3,.,CASRRVAGGPDTQYF,TGTGCCAGCAGGAGAGTAGCGGGGGGGCCAGATACGCAGTATTTT
.,TRBV4-1,TRBJ1-5,.,CASSQERTARQPQHF,TGCGCCAGCAGCCAAGAGAGGACAGCTCGACAGCCCCAGCATTTT
.,TRBV30,TRBJ1-1,.,CAWSVRGNTEAFF,TGTGCCTGGAGTGTCAGGGGGAACACTGAAGCTTTCTTT
.,TRBV11-2,TRBJ1-1,.,CASTPVYGADTEAFF,TGTGCCAGCACCCCCGTGTATGGGGCCGACACTGAAGCTTTCTTT
.,TRBV6-5,TRBJ1-1,.,CASSTRRTEAFF,TGTGCCAGCAGTACTCGGAGGACTGAAGCTTTCTTT
.,TRBV5-4,TRBJ1-6,once,CASSLDGNSPLHF,TGTGCCAGCAGCTTGGACGGGAATTCACCCCTCCACTTT
.,TRBV9,TRBJ1-2,.,CASSVTERGYTF,TGTGCCAGCAGCGTAACCGAGCGAGGCTACACCTTC
.,TRBV27,TRBJ1-1,.,CASSLKGDMNTEAFF,TGTGCCAGCAGTCTGAAGGGGGACATGAACACTGAAGCTTTCTTT
.,TRBV6-5,TRBJ1-1,.,CASTSHSQIQTEAFF,TGTGCCAGCACCTCCCACAGCCAGATACAAACTGAAGCTTTCTTT
TRBD1,TRBV18,TRBJ1-1,.,CASSAGQGATEAFF,TGTGCCAGCTCAGCGGGACAGGGGGCCACTGAAGCTTTCTTT
.,TRBV15,TRBJ1-3,.,CATSPSPRGGGTIYF,TGTGCCACCAGCCCCTCGCCTAGAGGAGGTGGCACCATATATTTT
TRBD1,TRBV4-1,TRBJ1-4,.,CASSQDWDSEREKLFF,TGCGCCAGCAGCCAAGACTGGGACAGCGAGAGGGAAAAACTGTTTTTT
.,TRBV5-4,TRBJ1-4,.,CASSLGGALNEKLFF,TGTGCCAGCAGCCTGGGGGGAGCTTTGAATGAAAAACTGTTTTTT
TRBD1,TRBV30,TRBJ1-2,.,CACADRVRYGYTF,TGTGCCTGTGCGGACAGGGTCCGTTATGGCTACACCTTC
.,TRBV7-9,TRBJ1-1,.,CASSPQAVLMNTEAFF,TGTGCCAGCAGCCCACAGGCAGTCCTCATGAACACTGAAGCTTTCTTT
.,TRBV25-1,TRBJ1-2,.,CASSEAGIANYGYTF,TGTGCCAGCAGTGAGGCGGGGATCGCTAACTATGGCTACACCTTC
TRBD2,TRBV10-3,TRBJ2-6,once,CAIWGGGSGANVLTF,TGTGCCATTTGGGGGGGAGGCTCTGGGGCCAACGTCCTGACTTTC
.,TRBV7-9,TRBJ1-2,.,CASSLDSTLYGYTF,TGTGCCAGCAGCTTGGACAGCACCCTCTATGGCTACACCTTC
TRBD1,TRBV6-6,TRBJ1-2,.,CASHDTGGGFYGYTF,TGTGCCAGCCACGATACAGGGGGTGGGTTCTATGGCTACACCTTC
TRBD1,TRBV4-1,TRBJ2-2,.,CASSRPTGGNKGVTGELFF,TGCGCCAGCAGCCGGCCCACAGGGGGGAATAAGGGAGTGACCGGGGAGCTGTTTTTT
.,TRBV11-3,TRBJ2-7,.,CASSRDIGDQYEQYF,TGTGCCAGCAGCCGGGACATAGGGGACCAGTACGAGCAGTACTTC
TRBD1,TRBV11-2,TRBJ2-1,few,CASSLSLDRGHNEQFF,TGTGCCAGCAGCTTAAGCCTTGACAGGGGGCACAATGAGCAGTTCTTC
.,TRBV3-1/TRBV3-2,TRBJ1-4,.,CASSQGSAGNEKLFF,TGTGCCAGCAGCCAAGGCTCGGCAGGGAATGAAAAACTGTTTTTT
TRBD1,TRBV5-4,TRBJ1-1,.,CASSIGQGLTEAFF,TGTGCCAGCAGCATCGGACAGGGCCTTACTGAAGCTTTCTTT
TRBD1,TRBV5-4,TRBJ2-1,.,CASSWGAGQGAYEQFF,TGTGCCAGCAGCTGGGGGGCGGGACAGGGGGCATATGAGCAGTTCTTC
.,TRBV29-1,TRBJ1-4,.,CSVIEGFNEKLFF,TGCAGCGTTATTGAGGGTTTTAATGAAAAACTGTTTTTT
TRBD1,TRBV6-1,TRBJ1-2,.,CASSEYRGRSYGYTF,TGTGCCAGCAGTGAGTACAGGGGGCGATCCTATGGCTACACCTTC
TRBD1,TRBV29-1,TRBJ1-4,.,CSARRQGVLTNEKLFF,TGCAGCGCCCGGAGACAGGGGGTGCTGACTAATGAAAAACTGTTTTTT
.,TRBV19,TRBJ1-2,.,CASSIDLGDWNGYTF,TGTGCCAGTAGTATAGACCTCGGGGATTGGAATGGCTACACCTTC
.,TRBV7-2,TRBJ1-3,.,CASSSQTSSGNTIYF,TGTGCCAGCAGCTCACAGACAAGCTCTGGAAACACCATATATTTT
TRBD1,TRBV4-1,TRBJ1-2,.,CASSQSPGGHYGYTF,TGCGCCAGCAGCCAATCCCCAGGGGGCCACTATGGCTACACCTTC
.,TRBV13,TRBJ2-1,.,CASSLRNLDEQFF,TGTGCCAGCAGCTTGCGGAATCTTGATGAGCAGTTCTTC
.,TRBV5-4,TRBJ1-3,.,CASSFSSGNTIYF,TGTGCCAGCAGCTTCAGCTCTGGAAACACCATATATTTT
TRBD1,TRBV5-1,TRBJ2-1,few,CASSLGTGGYNEQFF,TGCGCCAGCAGCCTCGGGACAGGGGGATACAATGAGCAGTTCTTC
.,TRBV2,TRBJ2-3,.,CASTIGRGITDTQYF,TGTGCCAGCACGATAGGTAGGGGGATCACAGATACGCAGTATTTT
.,TRBV7-2,TRBJ1-3,.,CASSLVASSGNTIYF,TGTGCCAGCAGCTTAGTTGCCAGCTCTGGAAACACCATATATTTT
.,TRBV29-1,TRBJ1-4,.,CSVASATNEKLFF,TGCAGCGTTGCGAGCGCAACTAATGAAAAACTGTTTTTT
.,TRBV6-2/TRBV6-3,TRBJ1-5,.,CASSYGQGQPQHF,TGTGCCAGCAGTTACGGGCAGGGTCAGCCCCAGCATTTT
.,TRBV2,TRBJ2-2,.,CASIGLTTTGELFF,TGTGCCAGCATTGGGCTGACTACCACCGGGGAGCTGTTTTTT
.,TRBV4-1,TRBJ1-1,.,CASSQPTGRDTEAFF,TGCGCCAGCAGCCAACCCACAGGGAGGGACACTGAAGCTTTCTTT
.,TRBV24-1,TRBJ1-4,few,CATSDGTGISVELFF,TGTGCCACCAGTGATGGAACAGGGATATCGGTTGAACTGTTTTTT
TRBD1,TRBV10-3,TRBJ1-1,.,CAITTGAIAEAFF,TGTGCCATCACCACAGGGGCGATAGCTGAAGCTTTCTTT
.,TRBV2,TRBJ1-1,.,CASSEAEQANTEAFF,TGTGCCAGCAGTGAAGCGGAACAGGCGAACACTGAAGCTTTCTTT
TRBD2,TRBV11-2,TRBJ2-1,.,CASSIGLAVYNEQFF,TGTGCCAGCAGCATAGGACTAGCGGTATACAATGAGCAGTTCTTC
.,TRBV7-2,TRBJ1-3,.,CASSLVAGGGNTIYF,TGTGCCAGCAGCTTAGTTGCGGGAGGTGGAAACACCATATATTTT
.,TRBV2,TRBJ1-2,.,CASRDSLGGYTF,TGTGCCAGCAGGGACAGCCTGGGAGGCTACACCTTC
TRBD1,TRBV6-5,TRBJ1-5,.,CASTRGTGQGQPQHF,TGTGCCAGCACTCGAGGGACAGGGCAAGGACAGCCCCAGCATTTT
.,TRBV19,TRBJ1-2,.,CASTFRPGSGGYTF,TGTGCCAGTACCTTTAGACCAGGGTCGGGCGGCTACACCTTC
.,TRBV19,TRBJ2-3,few,CASTGYSTDTQYF,TGTGCCAGTACGGGTTATAGCACAGATACGCAGTATTTT
.,TRBV25-1,TRBJ1-1,.,CASRPTQQSVAFF,TGTGCCAGCAGGCCCACCCAACAGTCGGTAGCTTTCTTT
TRBD2,TRBV5-1,TRBJ2-5,.,CASSLRGETQYF,TGCGCCAGCAGCCTGCGGGGGGAGACCCAGTACTTC